This is a list of T cell receptor beta chains from one sample in a study of cytomegalovirus exposure and HLA in healthy donors. Assay used: immunoSEQ multiplex PCR; TCRdb lists only in-frame clones, some missing. The table has approximately 160,000 clones, roughly 80% seen once. The sample comprised PBMCs. These receptors all come from a man in his forties or fifties in good health and CMV-seropositive. The CDR3 runs from the conserved cysteine through the conserved F or W. D genes are given only for firm matches. Clone size is shown for a subset of rows, as once, few, many or a class of expanded clone.

>TRBV6-1|TRBJ2-2|NA|NA
TGTGCCAGCAGTGAAGGGGGGGTCACCGGGGAGCTGTTTTTT
CASSEGGVTGELFF
>TRBV6-1|TRBJ1-2|NA|TRBD1
TGTGCCAGCATTTCACAGGGGGCGCAGAACTATGGCTACACCTTC
CASISQGAQNYGYTF
>TRBV5-4|TRBJ1-6|NA|NA
TGTGCCAGCAGCGTCAAGGGGGTCTATAATTCACCCCTCCACTTT
CASSVKGVYNSPLHF
>TRBV18|TRBJ2-1|once|TRBD2
TGTGCCAGCTCACCCGGCGCGGGGGGTAATGAGCAGTTCTTC
CASSPGAGGNEQFF
>TRBV30|TRBJ2-5|NA|TRBD2
TGTGCCTGGAGGAGGACTAGCGGGGGTGGGGAGACCCAGTACTTC
CAWRRTSGGGETQYF
>TRBV30|TRBJ2-7|NA|NA
TGTGCCTGGAAGGATCTATCGGGGCGGGGCGAGCAGTACTTC
CAWKDLSGRGEQYF
>TRBV20-1|TRBJ2-2|NA|NA
TGCAGTGCCCGCGGAGCCGGGGAGCTGTTTTTT
CSARGAGELFF
>TRBV19|TRBJ2-5|NA|TRBD2
TGTGCCAGTAGTATTGACTTCGGGAGGACAACCCAGTACTTC
CASSIDFGRTTQYF
>TRBV29-1|TRBJ2-3|NA|NA
TGCAGCGTTGAAGGGGGTGGGGGGTGGACAGATACGCAGTATTTT
CSVEGGGGWTDTQYF
>TRBV27|TRBJ1-1|NA|TRBD1
TGTGCCAGCAGGGGGACAGGTGCAAGGAACACTGAAGCTTTCTTT
CASRGTGARNTEAFF
>TRBV2|TRBJ2-5|NA|TRBD2
TGTGCCAGCAGTGCCCCGAATAGCGGGGGGAAGACCCAGTACTTC
CASSAPNSGGKTQYF
>TRBV5-1|TRBJ2-1|NA|TRBD2
TGCGCCAGCAGCTTGGACTCTGAGCGGGGTGAGCAGTTCTTC
CASSLDSERGEQFF
>TRBV30|TRBJ2-7|NA|NA
TGTGCCTGGAGTCGGGACTCCGTCGAGCAGTACTTC
CAWSRDSVEQYF
>TRBV5-1|TRBJ1-4|NA|NA
TGCGCCAGCAGCTTGATATCAGGAAACAATGAAAAACTGTTTTTT
CASSLISGNNEKLFF
>TRBV2|TRBJ1-3|NA|NA
TGTGCCAGCAGTGACGACCCCTCCAGGGGTGAAAACACCATATATTTT
CASSDDPSRGENTIYF
>TRBV2|TRBJ1-1|once|TRBD1
TGTGCCAGCAGTGAAGTGACAGGGCGGACTGAAGCTTTCTTT
CASSEVTGRTEAFF
>TRBV11-2|TRBJ2-5|NA|TRBD2
TGTGCCAGCAGCTTAAGCATCCCGGGGGGGCGGCGAGAGACCCAGTACTTC
CASSLSIPGGRRETQYF
>TRBV5-6|TRBJ1-3|NA|NA
TGTGCCAGCAGCCTCTCCCCTTTTCCCTCTGGAAACACCATATATTTT
CASSLSPFPSGNTIYF
>TRBV7-2|TRBJ1-5|NA|NA
TGTGCCAGCAGCACCCGGGATCTTAGCAATCAGCCCCAGCATTTT
CASSTRDLSNQPQHF
>TRBV7-2|TRBJ2-3|NA|NA
TGTGCCAGCAGCCCGTCGTTGTCCACAGATACGCAGTATTTT
CASSPSLSTDTQYF
>TRBV6-5|TRBJ1-1|NA|TRBD1
TGTGCCAGCAGTTCTGACAGGGGGCTGAGCGCTGAAGCTTTCTTT
CASSSDRGLSAEAFF
>TRBV29-1|TRBJ2-7|NA|TRBD2
TGCAGCGTTGAAGATCGGGTAGCGGGAGGCCACGAGCAGTACTTC
CSVEDRVAGGHEQYF
>TRBV19|TRBJ2-4|once|TRBD1
TGTGCCAGTAGAGCCGACACCGGGACAGGTCTGGTTCAGTACTTC
CASRADTGTGLVQYF
>TRBV27|TRBJ1-6|NA|TRBD1
TGTGCCAGCAGTTCCCACAGGGGTTTACCTTCACCCCTCCACTTT
CASSSHRGLPSPLHF
>TRBV14|TRBJ1-2|NA|NA
TGTGCCAGCAGCCAAGATATGGCAGGGAATGGCTACACCTTC
CASSQDMAGNGYTF
>TRBV11-2|TRBJ2-1|NA|NA
TGTGCCAGCAGCCCAGGTCCCGACAATGAGCAGTTCTTC
CASSPGPDNEQFF
>TRBV5-1|TRBJ2-5|NA|NA
TGCGCCAGCAGCTTGACCGGCAACGTGGACAGAGAAGAGACCCAGTACTTC
CASSLTGNVDREETQYF